The T cell receptor beta chain described here comes from a study of blood T cell repertoires in COVID-19. The CDR3 runs 15 residues. Trimming pared 0 bases from V and 6 bases from J, leaving 12 bases between. Germline lookup yields CDR1 MGHRA and CDR2 YSYEKL. In the source study's methods: Using reference gene primer amplification, nucleated cell counts were estimated. The assay was immunoSEQ multiplex PCR, and TCRdb's table has in-frame clones only and misses some. V and J calls and clone size come straight from that table; D and trimming were deduced from the DNA. The table has approximately 230,000 clones, under 85% seen once; the top ten hold 4%.

The origin of this receptor is a middle-aged woman with active or convalescent COVID-19. This chain joins TRBV4-1 and TRBJ2-1; tentatively, D is TRBD2 (5 bases). Sequenced sample: peripheral blood. The CDR3 DNA is TGCGCCAGCAGCCAAGAAGGGAGAAGGGTCAATGAGCAGTTCTTC. Translated, it gives CASSQEGRRVNEQFF.